Following are 27 T cell receptor beta chains from one sample sequenced in a study of T-cell reconstitution after alpha-beta-depleted transplantation in children. Unique molecular identifiers featured in how the TCRbeta library was prepared. TCRdb independently ran MiXCR on the PCR reads; one entry per CDR3 protein. Counted here are 670,000 or so distinct CDR3 sequences, about an eighth occurring once; the ten biggest clones make up 0.65% to 0.9%. The specimen comprised PBMCs, sampled before TCRalphabeta/CD19-depleted stem cell transplant. These receptors were collected from a girl aged 2 to 9 with congenital amegakaryocytic thrombocytopenia, due to receive a stem cell transplant.

This clonotype was found many times. The J gene is TRBJ2-2, the V gene TRBV20-1; the match to TRBD2 covers 7 bases. Per germline, CDR1 DFQATT and CDR2 SNEGSKA (reference sequence). V shed 3 bases, J shed 8 bases, and the junction held 3 bases outside the gene matches. This CDR3 comprises 12 residues. The CDR3 protein is CSARSGAGELFF. CDR3 nucleotides: TGCAGTGCTAGGAGCGGGGCTGGGGAGCTGTTTTTT.

This clonotype was found a few times. The chain joins TRBV20-1 to TRBJ2-7; TRBD2 matches 16 bases. Looked up from germline, CDR1 is DFQATT and CDR2 is SNEGSKA (reference sequence). This CDR3 region has 16 residues. The ends lost 6 bases at V and 4 bases at J; junction bases unmatched: 9. CDR3 nucleotide sequence: TGCAGTGCCATGGGACTAGCGGGAGGGACGAGGTACGAGCAGTACTTC. Its protein product is CSAMGLAGGTRYEQYF.

This clonotype was counted many times. The rearrangement links TRBV20-1 to TRBJ2-7, with unresolved D. From germline, CDR1 is DFQATT and CDR2 SNEGSKA (reference sequence). V was trimmed by 0 bases and J by 4 bases, leaving 13 bases between them. This CDR3 is 14 amino acids long. In DNA form, the CDR3 reads TGCAGTGCTAGAGACAGCACTGGTTGGTACGAGCAGTACTTC. Translating it yields CSARDSTGWYEQYF.

This clonotype was detected only a few times. The genes are TRBV11-2 and TRBJ1-4, with a tentative D call TRBD1 (6 bases). The length of the CDR3 is 15 residues. The V end was cut by 5 bases, the J end by 7 bases, with 17 bases between. Germline CDR1 reads SGHAT; CDR2 reads FQNNGV. CDR3 in amino acids: CASSALTGFGEKLFF. As DNA, the CDR3 is TGTGCCAGCAGCGCCCTTACAGGGTTTGGTGAAAAACTGTTTTTT.

Only a few counts were recorded for this clonotype. This chain joins TRBV11-1 and TRBJ2-7; D possibly matches TRBD1 or TRBD2 (5 bases each). Trimming pared 4 bases from V and 3 bases from J, leaving 16 bases between. Germline V gene sequence: CDR1 SGHAT, CDR2 FQDESV (reference sequence). CDR3 length equals 15 residues. The CDR3 DNA is TGTGCCAGCAGCTCTGCCGGGACGGACCACTACGAGCAGTACTTC. It yields the protein CASSSAGTDHYEQYF. The variable domain in full, with the rest retrieved from reference TRBV11-1 and TRBJ2-7, is EAEVAQSPRYKITEKSQAVAFWCDPISGHATLYWYRQILGQGPELLVQFQDESVVDDSQLPKDRFSAERLKGVDSTLKIQPAELGDSAMYLCASSSAGTDHYEQYFGPGTRLTVT.

This clonotype was counted many times. The V gene is TRBV29-1, the J gene TRBJ1-1, with TRBD1 identical over 8 bases. The junction had 6 bases not matched to a gene; V was cut back by 5 bases and J by 4 bases. The CDR3 runs to 13 residues. CDR1 is SQVTM, CDR2 ANQGSEA, per germline. Here the CDR3 DNA reads TGCAGCGTTATCCGCGACAGGGGCACTGAAGCTTTCTTT. Translation gives CSVIRDRGTEAFF.

The J gene is TRBJ2-7, the V gene TRBV29-1, with D uncertain. CDR3 length: 12 residues. Trimming took off 5 bases at V and 1 base at J, with 9 bases between the two ends. CDR1 is SQVTM and CDR2 is ANQGSEA in the germline V gene. CDR3 DNA sequence: TGCAGCGTTTGGCTGCAATCCTACGAGCAGTACTTC. Amino acid sequence: CSVWLQSYEQYF.

This sequence joins TRBV5-1 and TRBJ2-5; 9 nucleotides agree with TRBD1. The germline gives CDR1 SGHRS, CDR2 YFSETQ. V trimming: 1 base; J trimming: 5 bases; junction bases outside the gene matches: 6. The CDR3 is made up of 15 amino acids. CDR3 coding DNA: TGCGCCAGCAGCTTGTACAACAGGGGGCTGGAGACCCAGTACTTC. It is translated as CASSLYNRGLETQYF.

In its sample, this clonotype was seen a few times. This sequence joins TRBV12-3 or TRBV12-4 and TRBJ2-3, with 10 bases that match TRBD2. Trimming cost V 2 bases and J 5 bases; bases outside gene matches: 13. The CDR3 loop spans 18 amino acids. The CDR3 region has the DNA TGTGCCAGCAGTTTATCCCTAGCGGGAGCCTCACGGGGAGATACGCAGTATTTT. Translated, it gives CASSLSLAGASRGDTQYF.

In this sample, this clonotype turned up many times. V usage is TRBV11-1 and J usage is TRBJ2-3, with 8 bases that match TRBD1. The J segment lost 5 bases and the V segment lost 5 bases, leaving 6 bases of the junction unmatched. The CDR3 is 14 amino acids. The germline V gene encodes CDR1 SGHAT and CDR2 FQDESV (reference sequence). CDR3 bases: TGTGCCAGCAGCCGGGACAGGCAGGTAGATACGCAGTATTTT. Translating it yields CASSRDRQVDTQYF.

The chain is built from TRBV20-1 and TRBJ2-2; TRBD2 is a possible D gene (6 bases). Deletions cut 2 bases from V and 2 bases from J, with 12 bases between. This CDR3 is 15 amino acids long. Looked up from germline, CDR1 is DFQATT and CDR2 is SNEGSKA (reference sequence). CDR3 in amino acids: CSARRGAGNTGELFF. The CDR3 coding sequence is TGCAGTGCTAGACGGGGAGCGGGCAACACCGGGGAGCTGTTTTTT.

This clonotype was observed many times. The chain combines TRBV4-1 with TRBJ2-3; D is ambiguous. The CDR3 loop spans 15 amino acids. V dropped 2 bases and J dropped 3 bases, with 12 bases sitting between them. Germline CDR1 reads MGHRA; CDR2 reads YSYEKL. CDR3 nucleotide sequence: TGCGCCAGCAGCCAATTCGGAAGTCCAACAGATACGCAGTATTTT. The encoded protein is CASSQFGSPTDTQYF.

This clonotype was seen a handful of times. The rearrangement joins TRBV7-2 to TRBJ2-4; 11 bases match TRBD2. Germline V gene sequence: CDR1 SGHTA, CDR2 FQGNSA. Unmatched junction bases numbered 8, after V lost 4 bases and J lost 9 bases. The CDR3 is made up of 15 amino acids. The CDR3, as DNA: TGTGCCAGCAGCTCCCGACTAGCGGGGACCAGCATTCAGTACTTC. This codes for CASSSRLAGTSIQYF. The complete variable domain, with remaining parts taken from reference TRBV7-2 and TRBJ2-4, reads GAGVSQSPSNKVTEKGKDVELRCDPISGHTALYWYRQSLGQGLEFLIYFQGNSAPDKSGLPSDRFSAERTGGSVSTLTIQRTQQEDSAVYLCASSSRLAGTSIQYFGAGTRLSVL.

This clonotype was observed a handful of times. This chain uses TRBV20-1 with TRBJ2-1; 12 bases map to TRBD1. The CDR3 consists of 15 residues. Germline V lookup: CDR1 DFQATT, CDR2 SNEGSKA (reference sequence). The junction had 4 bases not matched to a gene; V was cut back by 2 bases and J by 5 bases. CDR3 nucleotide sequence: TGCAGTGCTAGACGGGACAGGGGGCCGAACAATGAGCAGTTCTTC. Amino acid sequence: CSARRDRGPNNEQFF.

This clonotype has a count of ten or more. The chain combines TRBV20-1 with TRBJ2-1; D unclear. Looked up from germline, CDR1 is DFQATT and CDR2 is SNEGSKA (reference sequence). Trimming pared 2 bases from V and 7 bases from J, leaving 6 bases between. The CDR3 contains 11 residues. As DNA, the CDR3 is TGCAGTGCTAGAATCGGGAATGAGCAGTTCTTC. The encoded protein is CSARIGNEQFF.

There are many counts of this clonotype. This chain uses TRBV6-5 with TRBJ2-5, with 7 bases identical to TRBD1. Trimming at V came to 4 bases and at J to 2 bases, leaving 10 bases not matched to a gene. This CDR3 region has 16 residues. CDR1 is MNHEY, CDR2 SVGAGI, per germline. CDR3 DNA sequence: TGTGCCAGCAGTTCAACCTACAGGGGATTACAAGAGACCCAGTACTTC. Translation: CASSSTYRGLQETQYF.

This clonotype has just a few counts. V gene TRBV18 combines with J gene TRBJ1-4; 7 nucleotides match TRBD1. CDR1 and CDR2 (germline): KGHSH, LQKENI. V shed 3 bases, J shed 6 bases, and the junction held 1 base outside the gene matches. The CDR3 covers 13 residues. The CDR3 sequence is CASSPDRDEKLFF. CDR3 coding DNA: TGTGCCAGCTCACCTGACAGGGATGAAAAACTGTTTTTT.

This clonotype appeared many times. This chain joins TRBV6-1 and TRBJ1-6, with 9 bases that match TRBD1. J gave up 10 bases and V 5 bases, and 9 bases lay outside the gene matches. The CDR3 contains 15 residues. Germline V lookup: CDR1 MNHNS, CDR2 SASEGT. The DNA for the CDR3 is TGTGCCAGCAGTACGGGACAGGGCGTATGGTCACCCCTCCACTTT. This translates into CASSTGQGVWSPLHF.

This clonotype was seen repeatedly, ten times or more. The J gene is TRBJ2-7, the V gene TRBV27; weak D call: TRBD1 (6 bases). Germline V lookup: CDR1 MNHEY, CDR2 SMNVEV (reference sequence). The CDR3 runs 14 residues. The V end was cut by 4 bases, the J end by 3 bases, with 13 bases between. CDR3 DNA: TGTGCCAGCAGTTACCAGGGGTCCCACTACGAGCAGTACTTC. It encodes CASSYQGSHYEQYF.

This clonotype has only a few counts. The CDR3 reads CSADGDEQFF. As DNA, the CDR3 is TGCAGTGCAGATGGGGATGAGCAGTTCTTC. The chain has TRBV20-1 and TRBJ2-1, with D unclear. Germline V gives CDR1 DFQATT, CDR2 SNEGSKA (reference sequence). V shed 6 bases and J shed 8 bases, with 8 bases lying between them. The CDR3 extends over 10 amino acids.

This rearrangement joins TRBV20-1 to TRBJ2-7, with D perhaps TRBD1 (5 bases). The CDR3 consists of 13 residues. V lost 5 bases and J 5 bases, leaving 16 bases between the germline ends. Germline lookup yields CDR1 DFQATT and CDR2 SNEGSKA (reference sequence). CDR3 in amino acids: CSALGAEGNEQYF. As DNA, the CDR3 is TGCAGTGCTTTAGGGGCGGAAGGAAACGAGCAGTACTTC.

The rearrangement uses TRBV7-9 and TRBJ2-1, with D perhaps TRBD1 or TRBD2 (5 bases each). This CDR3 region has 14 residues. V was shortened by 5 bases and J by 10 bases, with 18 bases between the two germline ends. Germline CDR1 and CDR2: SEHNR and FQNEAQ (reference sequence). The DNA of the CDR3 is TGTGCCAGCAGCCACCGGGACGATAAGCGGGAGCAGTTCTTC. This translates into CASSHRDDKREQFF.

At least ten counts were recorded for this clonotype. The rearrangement links TRBV20-1 to TRBJ2-2; D remains unclear. Germline V CDR1 and CDR2: DFQATT, SNEGSKA (reference sequence). CDR3 length: 15 amino acids. V lost 0 bases and J lost 0, with 8 bases in between. CDR3 DNA sequence: TGCAGTGCTAGAGAGTTGAAGTCGAACACCGGGGAGCTGTTTTTT. Translated: CSARELKSNTGELFF.

Ten or more counts support this clonotype. This sequence joins TRBV7-8 and TRBJ1-2, with D perhaps matching TRBD1 (5 bases). Germline loops: CDR1 SGHVS, CDR2 FQNEAQ. CDR3 length equals 15 residues. V dropped 5 bases and J dropped 3 bases, with 16 bases sitting between them. Here the CDR3 DNA reads TGTGCCAGCAGCACACTCCTGGGACGGGACTATGGCTACACCTTC. Its protein product is CASSTLLGRDYGYTF.

This chain links TRBV5-8 with TRBJ2-3; D uncertain. The length of the CDR3 is 14 residues. Germline assignment: CDR1 SGHTS and CDR2 YDEGEE. The V end was cut by 6 bases, the J end by 4 bases, with 15 bases between. The CDR3 DNA is TGTGCCAGCACTCCTTCAAGTGGTCCAGATACGCAGTATTTT. Translation gives CASTPSSGPDTQYF.

The chain has TRBV12-3 or TRBV12-4 and TRBJ2-5, with a weak D call TRBD1 (6 bases). V was shortened by 6 bases and J by 1 base, with 18 bases between the two germline ends. CDR3 length equals 16 residues. The CDR3 coding sequence is TGTGCCAGCAGCCACCCCGGACAGAAAATCCAAGAGACCCAGTACTTC. Protein product: CASSHPGQKIQETQYF.

This clonotype was seen at least ten times. The V call is TRBV12-3 or TRBV12-4, the J call TRBJ2-5; no clear D gene. The CDR3 is 15 amino acids. V was clipped by 3 bases and J by 2 bases, with 13 bases between them. In DNA form, the CDR3 reads TGTGCCAGCAGTTTGGCCGGAAGACTTCAAGAGACCCAGTACTTC. It codes for CASSLAGRLQETQYF.